The 5 T cell receptor beta chains below come from one sample, sequenced in a study of blood T cell repertoires in COVID-19. TCRdb keeps only in-frame clones here, not all; method: immunoSEQ multiplex PCR. Seen here are around 150,000 clones, approximately 73% observed once, and the top ten hold 3% to 4.5%. What was sequenced was peripheral blood. The origin of the receptors is a woman aged 80 or over with acute or convalescent COVID-19.

The chain links TRBV5-4 to TRBJ1-1; weak D call: TRBD1 (5 bases). This CDR3 is built from 14 residues. Germline V CDR1 and CDR2: SGHNT, YYREEE (reference sequence). Trimming left V 1 base short and J 1 base short, with 8 bases between. CDR3 amino acids: CASSLTGPNTEAFF. As DNA, the CDR3 is TGTGCCAGCAGCTTGACAGGACCGAACACTGAAGCTTTCTTT.

CDR3 coding DNA: TGTGCCTGGAGTGTGGGCGGGAGGTTGGTGTCGAGCTCCTACGAGCAGTACTTC. It yields the protein CAWSVGGRLVSSSYEQYF. The chain links TRBV30 to TRBJ2-7; 8 nucleotides align to TRBD2. There are 18 residues in the CDR3. Germline V gives CDR1 GTSNPN, CDR2 SVGIG (reference sequence). Trimming removed 0 bases from V and 0 bases from J; junction bases left unmatched: 13.

The chain joins TRBV6-2 or TRBV6-3 to TRBJ2-7, with TRBD1 identical over 9 bases. This CDR3 spans 15 amino acids. V shed 2 bases and J 6 bases; nucleotides not matched to a gene: 8. Germline lookup yields CDR1 MNHEY and CDR2 SVGEGT. The CDR3 coding sequence is TGTGCCAGCAGTTACGGGACAGGGACCCAGTCCGAGCAGTACTTC. This codes for CASSYGTGTQSEQYF.

The rearrangement joins TRBV9 to TRBJ1-6; 12 nucleotides match TRBD1. CDR1 SGDLS and CDR2 YYNGEE come from the germline V gene. The CDR3 runs 15 residues. V gave up 4 bases and J gave up 7 bases; unmatched junction bases: 3. The CDR3 DNA reads TGTGCCAGCAGCAGGGGGACAGGGGGCAATTCACCCCTCCACTTT. Translation: CASSRGTGGNSPLHF.

This rearrangement joins TRBV7-8 to TRBJ1-1, with 7 positions matching TRBD1. The CDR3 consists of 15 residues. Germline V gives CDR1 SGHVS, CDR2 FQNEAQ. V trimming: 8 bases; J trimming: 3 bases; junction bases outside the gene matches: 12. The CDR3: CASFAGGSLDTEAFF. The CDR3 coding sequence is TGTGCCAGCTTTGCAGGGGGGTCTTTGGACACTGAAGCTTTCTTT.